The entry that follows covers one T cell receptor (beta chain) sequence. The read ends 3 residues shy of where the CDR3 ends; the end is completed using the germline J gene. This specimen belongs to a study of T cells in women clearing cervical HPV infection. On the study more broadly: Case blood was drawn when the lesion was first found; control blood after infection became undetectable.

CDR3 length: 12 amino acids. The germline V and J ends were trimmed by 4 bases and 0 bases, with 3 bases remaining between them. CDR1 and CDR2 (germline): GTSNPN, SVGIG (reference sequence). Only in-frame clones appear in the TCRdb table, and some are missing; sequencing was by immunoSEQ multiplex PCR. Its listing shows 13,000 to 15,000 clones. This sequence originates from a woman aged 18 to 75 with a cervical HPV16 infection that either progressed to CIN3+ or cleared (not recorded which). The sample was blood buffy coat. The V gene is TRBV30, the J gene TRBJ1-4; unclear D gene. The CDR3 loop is CAWTATNEKLFF. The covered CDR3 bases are TGTGCCTGGACAGCAACTAATGAAAAA.